Following are 18 T cell receptor beta chains from one sample sequenced in a study of cytomegalovirus exposure and HLA in healthy donors. PCR was performed using 60 Vbeta and 13 Jbeta primers. Some clones are missing from TCRdb's copy, which holds only in-frame ones; the method was immunoSEQ multiplex PCR. The table shows about 160,000 clones, with approximately 72% occurring only once. The source material was PBMCs. The receptors derive from a female donor in good health and CMV-seronegative.

This clone was counted only a few times. This rearrangement joins TRBV4-1 to TRBJ1-4, with D unclear. V lost 4 bases and J 8 bases, leaving 14 bases between the germline ends. CDR1 MGHRA and CDR2 YSYEKL come from the germline V gene. This CDR3 comprises 14 residues. CDR3 region: CASSRSGVREKLFF. The CDR3 DNA reads TGCGCCAGCAGCCGCTCCGGGGTTCGCGAAAAACTGTTTTTT.

This chain connects TRBV5-5 to TRBJ1-4; D not certain. The CDR3 runs 12 residues. Germline CDR1 is SGHKS and CDR2 is YYEKEE (reference sequence). V lost 4 bases, J lost 9 bases, and 10 bases lay in between. The DNA for the CDR3 is TGTGCCAGCAGCGTGGACTTGAAAAAACTGTTTTTT. This encodes CASSVDLKKLFF. Full variable domain (remainder filled in from reference TRBV5-5 and TRBJ1-4): DAGVTQSPTHLIKTRGQQVTLRCSPISGHKSVSWYQQVLGQGPQFIFQYYEKEERGRGNFPDRFSARQFPNYSSELNVNALLLGDSALYLCASSVDLKKLFFGSGTQLSVL.

This clone was counted between two and nine times. This chain joins TRBV5-1 and TRBJ2-1; 8 bases align to TRBD2. There are 15 residues in the CDR3. Looked up from germline, CDR1 is SGHRS and CDR2 is YFSETQ. V lost 0 bases to trimming and J lost 5 bases; unmatched junction nucleotides: 4. Here the CDR3 DNA reads TGCGCCAGCAGCTTGGCCAGCGGGGGCCACAATGAGCAGTTCTTC. This encodes CASSLASGGHNEQFF.

The V gene is TRBV20-1, the J gene TRBJ2-3; D perhaps matches TRBD2 (5 bases). V lost 6 bases, J lost 6 bases, and 10 bases lay in between. Germline V gives CDR1 DFQATT, CDR2 SNEGSKA (reference sequence). This CDR3 has 11 residues. The CDR3 is CSAREQDTQYF. The CDR3 coding sequence is TGCAGTGCCCGGGAACAGGATACGCAGTATTTT.

CDR3 in amino acids: CASSQDPQRGSTYEQYF. The CDR3, as DNA: TGCGCCAGCAGCCAAGATCCCCAGCGGGGGTCGACCTACGAGCAGTACTTC. This chain connects TRBV4-1 to TRBJ2-5; TRBD2 aligns across 8 bases. The DNA end is more similar to TRBJ2-7, so the J call may be wrong. Germline V gene sequence: CDR1 MGHRA, CDR2 YSYEKL. The CDR3 spans 17 residues.

The CDR3 loop reads CASSLGDRGSYEQYF. CDR3 bases: TGTGCCAGCAGCTTAGGGGACAGGGGAAGCTACGAGCAGTACTTC. The chain couples TRBV7-9 to TRBJ2-7; 10 nucleotides line up with TRBD1. Per germline, CDR1 SEHNR and CDR2 FQNEAQ (reference sequence). CDR3 length: 15 amino acids. Trimming took 1 base from V and 3 from J; bases not matched to a gene: 3.

The chain has TRBV4-2 and TRBJ2-2; 10 bases map to TRBD2. Trimming removed 0 bases from V and 3 bases from J; junction bases left unmatched: 4. Germline V gene lookup returns CDR1 LGHNA and CDR2 YNFKEQ. CDR3 size: 17 residues. CDR3 sequence reads: CASSQDASGGYTGELFF. The CDR3 DNA follows: TGTGCCAGCAGCCAAGATGCTAGCGGGGGATACACCGGGGAGCTGTTTTTT.

V is TRBV9 and J is TRBJ1-5; D is uncertain. The V gene lost 3 bases and the J gene lost 4 bases, with 17 bases spanning the gap. Germline V gene lookup returns CDR1 SGDLS and CDR2 YYNGEE. CDR3 length: 16 amino acids. This CDR3 reads CASSASPGRENQPQHF. CDR3 nucleotides: TGTGCCAGCAGCGCGTCTCCGGGGAGGGAGAATCAGCCCCAGCATTTT.

This chain joins TRBV6-1 and TRBJ2-1; 10 bases map to TRBD2. Losses at the gene ends were 2 bases for V and 3 bases for J; bases not matched to a gene: 7. CDR1 MNHNS and CDR2 SASEGT come from the germline V gene. The length of the CDR3 is 17 residues. The CDR3 region is CASSERVAGGLYNEQFF. CDR3 DNA sequence: TGTGCCAGCAGTGAAAGAGTAGCGGGGGGCCTCTACAATGAGCAGTTCTTC.

The chain has TRBV27 and TRBJ2-2; 8 bases match TRBD2. The germline gives CDR1 MNHEY, CDR2 SMNVEV (reference sequence). The V gene end was trimmed by 3 bases and the J gene end by 4 bases; junction bases not matched to a gene: 7. The CDR3 totals 16 residues. The DNA for the CDR3 is TGTGCCAGCAGTTTCCGAGCGGGAGTCGCCACCGGGGAGCTGTTTTTT. It specifies CASSFRAGVATGELFF.

This chain joins TRBV9 and TRBJ2-3; D may be TRBD2 (6 bases). In germline, CDR1 is SGDLS, CDR2 YYNGEE. The germline V and J ends were trimmed by 1 base and 1 base, with 10 bases remaining between them. CDR3 length: 15 amino acids. The CDR3 sequence: CASSVRSGGTDTQYF. CDR3 nucleotides: TGTGCCAGCAGCGTAAGGTCGGGGGGCACAGATACGCAGTATTTT.

The chain couples TRBV29-1 to TRBJ2-5; D remains unclear. The J call may be faulty, since TRBJ2-7 better matches the DNA end. The germline V gene has CDR1 SQVTM and CDR2 ANQGSEA. The CDR3 runs to 10 residues. The CDR3 region is CSVGLPEQYF. In DNA, the CDR3 is TGCAGCGTTGGTCTGCCCGAGCAGTACTTC.

The chain recombines TRBV19 with TRBJ2-1; weak D call: TRBD2 (6 bases). Germline loops: CDR1 LNHDA, CDR2 SQIVND (reference sequence). The CDR3 spans 17 residues. V was pared by 3 bases and J by 0 bases, with 15 bases between. CDR3 DNA: TGTGCCAGTAGTATCAAGGCTGGCGGGATCTCCTACAATGAGCAGTTCTTC. Translation gives CASSIKAGGISYNEQFF.

The chain uses TRBV9 and TRBJ2-1; the match to TRBD2 covers 7 bases. CDR3 length: 18 residues. The V gene end was trimmed by 0 bases and the J gene end by 1 base; junction bases not matched to a gene: 10. Germline CDR1 reads SGDLS; CDR2 reads YYNGEE. The CDR3 spells CASSVGFAGALSYNEQFF. CDR3 in DNA: TGTGCCAGCAGCGTAGGGTTTGCGGGAGCCCTTTCCTACAATGAGCAGTTCTTC.

The CDR3 here is CASNKPDNYEQYF. The CDR3 DNA follows: TGTGCCAGCAACAAACCGGACAACTACGAGCAGTACTTC. The rearrangement joins TRBV5-8 to TRBJ2-7, with D perhaps matching TRBD1 (5 bases). The germline gives CDR1 SGHTS, CDR2 YDEGEE. V lost 6 bases and J lost 3, with 13 bases in between. CDR3 size: 13 residues.

CDR3: CSAWGREQFF. The CDR3 DNA follows: TGCAGTGCTTGGGGGAGGGAGCAGTTCTTC. The gene calls are TRBV20-1 and TRBJ2-1; D may be TRBD2 (6 bases). Germline V lookup: CDR1 DFQATT, CDR2 SNEGSKA (reference sequence). CDR3 length: 10 amino acids. V lost 5 bases and J 10 bases, leaving 9 bases between the germline ends.

The chain has TRBV5-1 and TRBJ2-5, with 10 bases matching TRBD2. Germline V CDR1 and CDR2: SGHRS, YFSETQ. This CDR3 has 14 residues. V trimming: 5 bases; J trimming: 5 bases; junction bases outside the gene matches: 6. CDR3 DNA: TGCGCCAGCAGAGTAGCGGGAGGCAGGGAGACCCAGTACTTC. It yields the protein CASRVAGGRETQYF.

Here the CDR3 reads CASSSRGQGTDTQYF. The CDR3 nucleotides are TGTGCCAGCAGCTCGAGAGGACAGGGTACAGATACGCAGTATTTT. V gene TRBV7-2 combines with J gene TRBJ2-3, with 8 positions matching TRBD1. CDR1 and CDR2 from the germline V gene are SGHTA and FQGNSA. The CDR3 is made up of 15 amino acids. V lost 4 bases to trimming and J lost 3 bases; unmatched junction nucleotides: 6.